Each of the 13 T cell receptor beta chains below was sequenced from the same sample in a study of T cells in tumors after PD-1 blockade. Measured with immunoSEQ multiplex PCR; TCRdb has only the in-frame clones, and not every one. The repertoire holds fewer than 40,000 clones, with around 73% as singletons. The sequenced sample was PBMCs, obtained after anti-PD-1 treatment. The receptor set was obtained from a human donor with basal cell carcinoma.

This clone was found many times. V is TRBV19 and J is TRBJ1-1, with D unresolved. The germline gives CDR1 LNHDA, CDR2 SQIVND (reference sequence). Trimming stripped 5 bases from V and 6 bases from J, with 10 bases between. The CDR3 loop spans 12 amino acids. The CDR3 loop reads CASSPGAPEAFF. CDR3 nucleotide sequence: TGTGCCAGTAGTCCCGGAGCCCCTGAAGCTTTCTTT.

The sample holds a few counts of this clone. In DNA, the CDR3 is TGTGCAAGTCGCTTAGCTAAGAGGACTTATGGCTACACCTTC. Amino acid sequence: CASRLAKRTYGYTF. The chain couples TRBV12-2 to TRBJ1-2. TRBV12-2 is flagged as a pseudogene. The CDR3 totals 14 residues.

The chain combines TRBV12-5 with TRBJ1-4; D is perhaps TRBD1 (6 bases). CDR1 and CDR2 (germline): LGHNT, FRNRAP. This CDR3 has 16 amino acids. V lost 1 base and J lost 5, with 14 bases in between. CDR3 in amino acids: CASGLAQGRGNEKLFF. In nucleotides, the CDR3 is TGTGCTAGTGGTTTGGCCCAGGGGAGGGGGAATGAAAAACTGTTTTTT.

The J gene is TRBJ2-3, the V gene TRBV24-1, with D possibly being TRBD2 (6 bases). Per germline, CDR1 KGHDR and CDR2 SFDVKD. The V and J ends lost 9 bases and 8 bases respectively, with 14 bases between them. The CDR3 has 12 amino acids. The CDR3 DNA sequence: TGTGCCACCGGGGACGGGCGGGGTACGCAGTATTTT. Translating gives CATGDGRGTQYF.

There are many counts of this clone. The rearrangement joins TRBV3-1 (or the pseudogene TRBV3-2) to TRBJ2-1; D not certain. The CDR3 sequence is 13 residues long. Germline V lookup: CDR1 LGHDT, CDR2 YNNKEL (reference sequence). Trimming took 1 base from V and 6 from J, leaving 7 bases between them. The CDR3 loop is CASSQVSSNEQFF. DNA for the CDR3: TGTGCCAGCAGCCAAGTATCTAGCAATGAGCAGTTCTTC.

This clone showed up just once. This chain connects TRBV5-4 to TRBJ2-7; D gene uncertain. Trimming pared 0 bases from V and 0 bases from J, leaving 7 bases between. Germline CDR1 is SGHNT and CDR2 is YYREEE (reference sequence). This CDR3 contains 14 residues. CDR3 region: CASSLGRPSYEQYF. CDR3 in DNA: TGTGCCAGCAGCTTGGGTAGGCCCTCCTACGAGCAGTACTTC.

This clone came up many times. The rearrangement uses TRBV19 and TRBJ2-2; 12 bases line up with TRBD2. J was trimmed by 2 bases and V by 5 bases; bases with no gene match: 9. The CDR3 extends over 18 amino acids. Germline CDR1 reads LNHDA; CDR2 reads SQIVND (reference sequence). CDR3 protein: CASSLPGLAGHNTGELFF. The CDR3 DNA follows: TGTGCCAGTAGTCTCCCAGGACTAGCGGGACATAACACCGGGGAGCTGTTTTTT.

A few counts support this clone. The gene calls are TRBV10-3 and TRBJ1-5; D uncertain. CDR1 ENHRY and CDR2 SYGVKD come from the germline V gene. This CDR3 is built from 12 residues. The V and J ends lost 3 bases and 10 bases respectively, with 10 bases between them. The CDR3 DNA sequence: TGTGCCATCAGTGATACCTTCTCTCCCCAGCATTTT. Amino acid sequence: CAISDTFSPQHF.

The rearrangement uses TRBV2 and TRBJ2-3; 12 bases match TRBD2. Germline V gene lookup returns CDR1 SNHLY and CDR2 FYNNEI. The CDR3 length is 18 residues. V trimming: 3 bases; J trimming: 1 base; junction bases outside the gene matches: 8. The CDR3 loop reads CASSEELAGGVGTDTQYF. The CDR3 nucleotides read TGTGCCAGCAGTGAGGAACTAGCGGGAGGAGTTGGCACAGATACGCAGTATTTT.

The chain couples TRBV6-2 or TRBV6-3 to TRBJ2-5; 10 nucleotides line up with TRBD1. Trimming at V came to 3 bases and at J to 4 bases, leaving 8 bases not matched to a gene. The V gene's germline CDR1 is MNHEY and CDR2 SVGEGT. CDR3 size: 16 residues. In DNA form, the CDR3 reads TGTGCCAGCAGTTATTCCGGGACAGGGGATTCAGAGACCCAGTACTTC. Its protein is CASSYSGTGDSETQYF.

The rearrangement joins TRBV11-3 to TRBJ2-7; TRBD2 agrees at 8 bases. The CDR3 spans 15 residues. The J segment lost 2 bases and the V segment lost 4 bases, leaving 7 bases of the junction unmatched. Germline CDR1 SGHNT, CDR2 YENEEA. In DNA, the CDR3 is TGTGCCAGCAGCTCTCTGAGCGGGAGCGCCTACGAGCAGTACTTC. It codes for CASSSLSGSAYEQYF.

V usage is TRBV7-7 and J usage is TRBJ2-3; perhaps TRBD2 as D (6 bases). Trimming pared 0 bases from V and 0 bases from J, leaving 7 bases between. Looked up from germline, CDR1 is SSHAT and CDR2 is FNYEAQ (reference sequence). The CDR3 spans 15 residues. CDR3 coding DNA: TGTGCCAGCAGCTTAGCCGCGGGGAGCACAGATACGCAGTATTTT. Translation: CASSLAAGSTDTQYF. Looking up the rest from reference TRBV7-7 and TRBJ2-3 gives the full variable domain: GAGVSQSPRYKVTKRGQDVTLRCDPISSHATLYWYQQALGQGPEFLTYFNYEAQPDKSGLPSDRFSAERPEGSISTLTIQRTEQRDSAMYRCASSLAAGSTDTQYFGPGTRLTVL.

The chain joins TRBV18 to TRBJ2-3; D may match TRBD1 or TRBD2 (6 bases each). CDR1 is KGHSH, CDR2 LQKENI, per germline. V lost 0 bases to trimming and J lost 5 bases, with 15 bases between them. The CDR3 is 16 amino acids. CDR3 sequence: CASSPPVRGLEDTQYF. In nucleotides, the CDR3 is TGTGCCAGCTCACCACCGGTTCGGGGGCTTGAAGATACGCAGTATTTT.